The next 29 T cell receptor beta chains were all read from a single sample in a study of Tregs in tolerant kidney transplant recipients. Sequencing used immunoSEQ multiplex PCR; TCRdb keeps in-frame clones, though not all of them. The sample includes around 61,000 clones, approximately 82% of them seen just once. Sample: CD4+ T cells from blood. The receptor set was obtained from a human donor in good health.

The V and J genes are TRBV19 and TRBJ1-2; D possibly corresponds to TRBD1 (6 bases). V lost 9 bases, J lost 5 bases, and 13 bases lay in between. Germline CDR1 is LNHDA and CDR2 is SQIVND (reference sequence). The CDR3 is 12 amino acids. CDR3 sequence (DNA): TGTGCCAGCCAACAGGGTGGGTATGGCTACACCTTC. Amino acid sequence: CASQQGGYGYTF.

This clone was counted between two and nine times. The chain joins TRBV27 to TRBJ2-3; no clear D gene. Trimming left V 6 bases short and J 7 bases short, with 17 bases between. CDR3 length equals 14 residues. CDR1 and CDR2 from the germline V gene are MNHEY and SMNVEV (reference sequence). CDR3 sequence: CASSPSLGPYTQYF. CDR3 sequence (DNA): TGTGCCAGCAGCCCTTCGTTAGGACCTTATACGCAGTATTTT.

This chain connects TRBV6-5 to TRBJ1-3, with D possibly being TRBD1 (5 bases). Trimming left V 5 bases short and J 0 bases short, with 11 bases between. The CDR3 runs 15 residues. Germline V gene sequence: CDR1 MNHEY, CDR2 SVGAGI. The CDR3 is CASSAQGFSGNTIYF. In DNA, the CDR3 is TGTGCCAGCAGTGCCCAGGGATTCTCTGGAAACACCATATATTTT.

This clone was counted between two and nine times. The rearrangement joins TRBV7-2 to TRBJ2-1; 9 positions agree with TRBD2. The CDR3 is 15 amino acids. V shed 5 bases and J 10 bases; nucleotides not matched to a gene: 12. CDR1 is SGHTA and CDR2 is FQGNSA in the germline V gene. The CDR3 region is CASSLGLAGPGEQFF. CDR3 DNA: TGTGCCAGCAGCCTCGGGCTAGCGGGGCCGGGAGAGCAGTTCTTC.

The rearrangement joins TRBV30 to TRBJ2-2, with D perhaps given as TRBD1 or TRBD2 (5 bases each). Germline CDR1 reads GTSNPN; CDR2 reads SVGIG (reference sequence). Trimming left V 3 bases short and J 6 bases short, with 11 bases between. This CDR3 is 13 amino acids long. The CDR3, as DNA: TGTGCCTGGAGCGGGATAGGGGCCGGGGAGCTGTTTTTT. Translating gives CAWSGIGAGELFF.

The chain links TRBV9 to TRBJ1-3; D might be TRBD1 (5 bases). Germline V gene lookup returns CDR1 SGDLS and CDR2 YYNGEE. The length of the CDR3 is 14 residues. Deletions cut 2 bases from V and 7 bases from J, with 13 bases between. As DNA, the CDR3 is TGTGCCAGCAGCGTCGGACTTCAGGGTAACACCATATATTTT. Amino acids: CASSVGLQGNTIYF.

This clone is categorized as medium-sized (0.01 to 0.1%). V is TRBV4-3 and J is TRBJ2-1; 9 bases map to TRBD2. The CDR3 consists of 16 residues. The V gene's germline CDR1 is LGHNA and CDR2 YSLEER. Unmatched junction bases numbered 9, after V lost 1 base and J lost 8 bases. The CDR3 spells CASSQVARGGFDEQFF. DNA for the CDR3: TGCGCCAGCAGCCAAGTCGCGCGGGGGGGTTTCGATGAGCAGTTCTTC.

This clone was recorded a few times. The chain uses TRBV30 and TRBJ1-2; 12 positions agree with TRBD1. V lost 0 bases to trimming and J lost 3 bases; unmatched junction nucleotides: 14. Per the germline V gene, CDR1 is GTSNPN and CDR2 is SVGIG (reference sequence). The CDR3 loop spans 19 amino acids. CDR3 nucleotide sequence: TGTGCCTGGAGTGTACGATCTCCGGGACAGGGGGCTTTCGACTATGGCTACACCTTC. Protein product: CAWSVRSPGQGAFDYGYTF. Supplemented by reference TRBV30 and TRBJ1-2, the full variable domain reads SQTIHQWPATLVQPVGSPLSLECTVEGTSNPNLYWYRQAAGRGLQLLFYSVGIGQISSEVPQNLSASRPQDRQFILSSKKLLLSDSGFYLCAWSVRSPGQGAFDYGYTFGSGTRLTVV.

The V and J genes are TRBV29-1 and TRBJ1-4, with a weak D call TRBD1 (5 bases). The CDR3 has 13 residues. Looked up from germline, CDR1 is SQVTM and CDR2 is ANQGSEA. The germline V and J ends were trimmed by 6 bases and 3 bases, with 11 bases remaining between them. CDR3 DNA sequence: TGCAGCGTGCAACAGGACCCTAATGAAAAACTGTTTTTT. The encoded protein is CSVQQDPNEKLFF.

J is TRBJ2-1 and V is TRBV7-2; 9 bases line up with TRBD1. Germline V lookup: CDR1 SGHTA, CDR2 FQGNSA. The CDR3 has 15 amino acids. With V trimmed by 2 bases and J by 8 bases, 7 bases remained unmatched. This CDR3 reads CASSLRGQGSDEQFF. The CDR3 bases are TGTGCCAGCAGCTTAAGGGGACAGGGATCAGATGAGCAGTTCTTC.

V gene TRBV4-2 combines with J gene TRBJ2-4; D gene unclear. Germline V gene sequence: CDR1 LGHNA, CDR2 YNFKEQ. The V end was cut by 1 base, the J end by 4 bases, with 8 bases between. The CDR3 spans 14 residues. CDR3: CASSQGMFKNIQYF. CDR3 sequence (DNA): TGTGCCAGCAGCCAAGGAATGTTTAAAAACATTCAGTACTTC.

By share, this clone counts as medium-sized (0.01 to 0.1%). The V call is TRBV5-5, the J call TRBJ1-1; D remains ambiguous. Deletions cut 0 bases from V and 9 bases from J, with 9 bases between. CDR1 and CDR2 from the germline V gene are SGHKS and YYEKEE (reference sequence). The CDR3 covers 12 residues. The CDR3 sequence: CASSLEGRKAFF. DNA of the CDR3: TGTGCCAGCAGCTTGGAAGGCAGGAAAGCTTTCTTT.

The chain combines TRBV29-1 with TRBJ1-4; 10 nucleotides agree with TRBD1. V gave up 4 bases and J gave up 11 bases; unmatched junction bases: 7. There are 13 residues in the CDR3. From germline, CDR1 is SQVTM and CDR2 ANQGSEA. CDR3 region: CSVALGQGDKLFF. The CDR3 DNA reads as TGCAGCGTTGCCCTCGGACAGGGGGACAAACTGTTTTTT.

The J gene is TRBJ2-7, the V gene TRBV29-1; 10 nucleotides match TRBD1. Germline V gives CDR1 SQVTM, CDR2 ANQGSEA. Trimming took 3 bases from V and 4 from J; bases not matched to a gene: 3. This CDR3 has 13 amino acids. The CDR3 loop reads CSVEGQGLYEQYF. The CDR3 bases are TGCAGCGTTGAGGGACAGGGGTTATACGAGCAGTACTTC.

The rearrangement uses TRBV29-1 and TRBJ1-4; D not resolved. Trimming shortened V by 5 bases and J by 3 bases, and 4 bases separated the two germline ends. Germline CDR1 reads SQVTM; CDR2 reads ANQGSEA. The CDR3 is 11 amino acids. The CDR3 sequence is CSVTANEKLFF. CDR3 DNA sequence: TGCAGCGTTACAGCTAATGAAAAACTGTTTTTT.

The CDR3 here is CASSEGGGTDTQYF. CDR3 coding DNA: TGTGCCAGCAGTGAAGGCGGGGGGACAGATACGCAGTATTTT. The J gene is TRBJ2-3, the V gene TRBV2, with TRBD2 identical over 8 bases. This CDR3 contains 14 residues. The germline gives CDR1 SNHLY, CDR2 FYNNEI. The ends lost 1 base at V and 3 bases at J; junction bases unmatched: 0.

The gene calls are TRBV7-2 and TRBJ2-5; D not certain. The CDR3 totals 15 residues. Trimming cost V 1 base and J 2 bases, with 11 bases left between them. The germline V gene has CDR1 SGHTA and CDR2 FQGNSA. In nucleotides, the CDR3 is TGTGCCAGCAGCTTAGGGGTCGAACCTCAAGAGACCCAGTACTTC. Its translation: CASSLGVEPQETQYF.

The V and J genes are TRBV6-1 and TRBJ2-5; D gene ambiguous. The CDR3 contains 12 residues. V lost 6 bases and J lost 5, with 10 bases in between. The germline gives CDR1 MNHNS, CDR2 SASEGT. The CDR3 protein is CASSERTETQYF. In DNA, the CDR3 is TGTGCCAGCAGCGAAAGGACGGAGACCCAGTACTTC.

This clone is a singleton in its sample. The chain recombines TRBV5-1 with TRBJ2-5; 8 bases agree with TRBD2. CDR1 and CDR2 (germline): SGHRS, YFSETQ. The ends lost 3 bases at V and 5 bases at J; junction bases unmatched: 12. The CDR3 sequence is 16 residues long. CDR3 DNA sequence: TGCGCCAGCAGCTCATTAGCGGGGTTTGGTGGCGAGACCCAGTACTTC. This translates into CASSSLAGFGGETQYF. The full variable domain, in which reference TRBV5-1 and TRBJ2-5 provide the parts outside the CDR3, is KAGVTQTPRYLIKTRGQQVTLSCSPISGHRSVSWYQQTPGQGLQFLFEYFSETQRNKGNFPGRFSGRQFSNSRSEMNVSTLELGDSALYLCASSSLAGFGGETQYFGPGTRLLVL.

CDR3 DNA: TGTGCCAGCAGCCCAAGAAGGGGAGAAAAACTGTTTTTT. It specifies CASSPRRGEKLFF. The chain uses TRBV7-9 and TRBJ1-4, with a weak D call TRBD1 (5 bases). The V end was cut by 5 bases, the J end by 8 bases, with 12 bases between. The CDR3 is made up of 13 amino acids. Germline CDR1 is SEHNR and CDR2 is FQNEAQ (reference sequence).

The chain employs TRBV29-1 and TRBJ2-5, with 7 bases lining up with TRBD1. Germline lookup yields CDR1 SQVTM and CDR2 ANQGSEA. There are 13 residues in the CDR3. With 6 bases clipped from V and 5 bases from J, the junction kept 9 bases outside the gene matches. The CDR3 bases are TGCAGCGTCAGACAGGGTTTAATTGAGACCCAGTACTTC. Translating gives CSVRQGLIETQYF.

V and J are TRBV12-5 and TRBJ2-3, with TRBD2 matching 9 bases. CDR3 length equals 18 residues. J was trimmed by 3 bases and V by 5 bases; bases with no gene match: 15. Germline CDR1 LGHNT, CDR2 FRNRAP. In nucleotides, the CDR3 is TGTGCTAGTGGTGTGACTAGCGGATATGCGTCCAAAACAGATACGCAGTATTTT. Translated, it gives CASGVTSGYASKTDTQYF.

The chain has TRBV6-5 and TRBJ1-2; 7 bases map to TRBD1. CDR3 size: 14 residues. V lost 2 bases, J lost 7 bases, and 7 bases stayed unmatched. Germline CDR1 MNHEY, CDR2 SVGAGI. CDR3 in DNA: TGTGCCAGCAGTTACGGAGGAGGGACAGTTGGCTACACCTTC. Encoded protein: CASSYGGGTVGYTF.

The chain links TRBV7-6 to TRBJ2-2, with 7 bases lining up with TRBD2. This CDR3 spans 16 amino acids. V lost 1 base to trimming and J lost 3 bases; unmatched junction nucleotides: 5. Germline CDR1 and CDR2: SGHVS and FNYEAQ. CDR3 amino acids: CASSLGGTMYTGELFF. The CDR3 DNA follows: TGTGCCAGCAGCTTAGGGGGGACTATGTACACCGGGGAGCTGTTTTTT.

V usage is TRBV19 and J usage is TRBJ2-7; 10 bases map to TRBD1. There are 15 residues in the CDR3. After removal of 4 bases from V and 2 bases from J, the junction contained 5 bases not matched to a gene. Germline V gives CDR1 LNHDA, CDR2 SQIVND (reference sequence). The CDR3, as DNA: TGTGCCAGTAGTAGAACCGGGACAGGGGCCTACGAGCAGTACTTC. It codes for CASSRTGTGAYEQYF.

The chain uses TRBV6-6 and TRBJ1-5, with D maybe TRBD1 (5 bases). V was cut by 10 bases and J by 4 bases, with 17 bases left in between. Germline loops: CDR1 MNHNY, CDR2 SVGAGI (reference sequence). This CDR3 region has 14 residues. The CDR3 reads CATEGKGRNQPQHF. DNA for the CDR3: TGTGCCACCGAGGGTAAGGGACGGAATCAGCCCCAGCATTTT.

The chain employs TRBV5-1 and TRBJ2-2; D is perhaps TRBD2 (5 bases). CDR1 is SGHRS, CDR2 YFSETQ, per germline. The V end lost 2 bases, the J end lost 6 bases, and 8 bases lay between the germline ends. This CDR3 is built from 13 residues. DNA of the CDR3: TGCGCCAGCAGCTTTGAGGGTTCCGGGGAGCTGTTTTTT. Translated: CASSFEGSGELFF.

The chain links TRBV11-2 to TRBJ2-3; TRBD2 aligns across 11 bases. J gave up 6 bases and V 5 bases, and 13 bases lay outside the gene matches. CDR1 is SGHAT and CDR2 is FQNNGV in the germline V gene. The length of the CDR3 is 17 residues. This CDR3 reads CASSPRFSGGASDTQYF. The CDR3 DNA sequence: TGTGCCAGCAGCCCACGCTTTAGCGGGGGGGCCTCTGATACGCAGTATTTT.

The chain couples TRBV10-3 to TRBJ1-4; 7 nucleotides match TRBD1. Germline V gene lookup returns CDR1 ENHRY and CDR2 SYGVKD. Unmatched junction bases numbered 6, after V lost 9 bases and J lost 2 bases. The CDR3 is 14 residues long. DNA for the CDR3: TGTGCCATGACCCCGGACAGGACTAATGAAAAACTGTTTTTT. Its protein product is CAMTPDRTNEKLFF.